This T cell receptor beta chain was sequenced in a study of OX40 agonist ivuxolimab in advanced cancers. Study-wide context: Ivuxolimab was a fully human IgG2 agonistic monoclonal antibody targeting the costimulatory receptor OX40 (CD134). The paper describes the monotherapy dose-escalation part (N ≈ 52 patients) of the phase I trial of ivuxolimab. Intravenous ivuxolimab was administered to patients every 2 weeks at six dose levels: 0.01, 0.1, 0.3, 1.5, 3 and 10 mg/kg. Three dose-escalation patients achieved partial responses, one with hepatocellular carcinoma and two with cutaneous melanoma. Prior anti-PD-1, anti-PD-L1 or anti-CTLA-4 therapy was permitted, and about 40% of dose-escalation patients had received checkpoint inhibitors. Of the roughly 52 dose-escalation patients, hepatocellular carcinoma was present in around 19, melanoma in roughly 15, renal cell carcinoma in 9 and head and neck cancer in 9. Peripheral TCRbeta sequencing was intended to test whether TCR sequence diversity was altered and clonal T-cell expansion was caused by ivuxolimab. In the dose-escalation cohort, 82.7% of patients were male, and the mean age was approximately 60 years, with a range of about 23 to 80.

The trial excluded patients who had a history of autoimmune disease or were on systemic immunosuppression. Peripheral blood for TCR sequencing was collected from all dose cohorts at baseline, on cycle 4 day 1, and on cycle 7 day 1. Samples came from an open-label, multicenter, first-in-human phase I dose-escalation trial of ivuxolimab. Adults with locally advanced or metastatic melanoma, renal cell carcinoma, hepatocellular carcinoma or head and neck squamous cell carcinoma were enrolled in the trial. Before TCR sequencing, CD4+ and CD8+ T cells were separately sorted from peripheral blood. The study at large found these results: After ivuxolimab, CD8+ T cells had more expanded clones than CD4+ T cells on average. Low levels of normalized T-cell clonal expansion were also seen in some patients who did not respond. Partial responders in the 0.1-3.0 mg/kg groups had among the lowest normalized peripheral clonal expansion, especially among CD8+ T cells. At doses of 0.1 to 3.0 mg/kg, clonal expansion of both CD4+ and CD8+ blood T cells was observed from baseline to week 6. Which antigens the clonally expanded peripheral T cells were specific for was not determined.

The CDR1 and CDR2 encoded by the germline V gene (reference sequence) are GTSNPN and SVGIG. V lost 1 base and J lost 6 bases; the stretch between them is 4 bases long. The CDR3 contains 12 residues, cysteine and phenylalanine counted. Of the read, only the CDR3 DNA is kept; its 36 bases are in frame from base 1. To sequence the TCRbeta CDR3 region, genomic DNA was isolated from the sorted cells. The immunoSEQ Assay was used for sequencing of TCRbeta CDR3 regions. TCRdb stores this immuneACCESS table with in-frame sequences only. Part of the clones is absent; in the studies checked, under half of the shortfall reflects unresolved V genes, and no reason is known for the rest. This sample is represented by tens of thousands of clones; about 88% of them were singletons. The ten largest clonotypes hold roughly 0.3% of the sample. Turning to this clone: What this receptor recognizes is not known. No much larger clone is present one base from it, and per-base qualities are unavailable.

The sequencing used CD4+ or CD8+ T cells sorted from blood, collected in a trial of the OX40 agonist ivuxolimab. Rearrangement joined TRBV30 to TRBJ1-6, with the D gene not clear enough to name. This sequence originates from an adult with an advanced solid tumor such as melanoma, head and neck, liver or kidney cancer. In nucleotide form, the sequence is TGTGCCTGGAGTGCCACTAATTCACCCCTCCACTTT. The translation is CAWSATNSPLHF.